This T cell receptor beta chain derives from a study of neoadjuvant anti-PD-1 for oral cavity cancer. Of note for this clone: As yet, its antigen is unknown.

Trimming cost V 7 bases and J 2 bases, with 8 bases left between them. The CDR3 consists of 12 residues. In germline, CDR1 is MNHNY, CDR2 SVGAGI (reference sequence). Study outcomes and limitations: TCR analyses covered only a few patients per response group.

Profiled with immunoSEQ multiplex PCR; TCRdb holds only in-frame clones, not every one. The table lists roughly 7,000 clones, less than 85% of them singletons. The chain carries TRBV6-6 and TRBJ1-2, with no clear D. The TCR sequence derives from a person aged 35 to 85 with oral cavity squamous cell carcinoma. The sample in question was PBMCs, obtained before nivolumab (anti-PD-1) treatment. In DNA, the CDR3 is TGTGCCAGCACTACGGGGAACTATGGCTACACCTTC. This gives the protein CASTTGNYGYTF.